Listed below are T cell receptor beta chains from one sample, sequenced in a study of post-analysis software for immune sequencing data. TCRdb itself ran the PCR reads through MiXCR, one entry per CDR3 protein. This table has about 160,000 distinct CDR3 sequences, roughly 40% appearing once. Sequenced here: blood, sampled after autologous hematopoietic stem cell transplantation. These receptors were collected from a girl under 18 with multiple sclerosis. CDR3s include the opening cysteine and the closing phenylalanine or tryptophan. The order of the fields is D gene, clone size, V gene, J gene, CDR3 protein, CDR3 DNA. D genes are given only for firm matches. A row's size may be missing; if present it is once, few, many or a size class.

TRBD1	NA	TRBV20-1	TRBJ1-1	CSALDRGLAEAFF	TGCAGTGCTCTCGACAGGGGTTTGGCTGAAGCTTTCTTT
TRBD2	few	TRBV5-1	TRBJ2-7	CASSWTGTSTTYEQYF	TGCGCCAGCAGCTGGACCGGGACTAGCACCACCTACGAGCAGTACTTC
TRBD1	few	TRBV3-1	TRBJ2-1	CASSPEGQGTVYNEQFF	TGTGCCAGCAGCCCCGAAGGACAGGGAACAGTCTACAATGAGCAGTTCTTC
TRBD2	NA	TRBV14	TRBJ2-4	CASSQSIAGGEQYF	TGTGCCAGCAGCCAGAGCATAGCGGGAGGAGAGCAGTACTTC
NA	NA	TRBV29-1	TRBJ1-1	CSVVAQNTEAFF	TGCAGCGTTGTCGCACAGAACACTGAAGCTTTCTTT
NA	NA	TRBV4-1	TRBJ2-2	CASSQDLGRAGELFF	TGCGCCAGCAGCCAAGATCTGGGTAGGGCCGGGGAGCTGTTTTTT
TRBD1	NA	TRBV4-3	TRBJ2-1	CASSRDRVGSYNEQFF	TGCGCCAGCAGCCGAGACAGGGTGGGATCCTACAATGAGCAGTTCTTC
NA	few	TRBV7-9	TRBJ2-5	CASSFTDAQYF	TGTGCCAGCAGCTTTACGGATGCCCAGTACTTC
TRBD2	NA	TRBV24-1	TRBJ2-1	CATSPSGRTRNEQFF	TGTGCCACCAGTCCTAGCGGGAGGACGAGAAATGAGCAGTTCTTC
TRBD2	few	TRBV7-2	TRBJ2-1	CASSLTTSGGNNEQFF	TGTGCCAGCAGCTTAACAACTAGCGGGGGGAACAATGAGCAGTTCTTC
TRBD1	NA	TRBV4-3	TRBJ1-3	CASSRDRDNRNTIYF	TGCGCCAGCAGCCGGGACAGGGATAATAGAAACACCATATATTTT
TRBD2	NA	TRBV20-1	TRBJ2-3	CSARDAAGLAGVGQYF	TGCAGTGCTAGAGATGCCGCGGGACTAGCGGGAGTTGGGCAGTATTTT
NA	few	TRBV6-5	TRBJ2-1	CASSSPGAGNNEQFF	TGTGCCAGCAGTTCCCCCGGCGCGGGAAACAATGAGCAGTTCTTC
TRBD1	few	TRBV3-1	TRBJ1-2	CASSQNRGIGYGYTF	TGTGCCAGCAGCCAAAACAGGGGGATTGGCTATGGCTACACCTTC
NA	few	TRBV14	TRBJ2-1	CASSQEMTGWDEQFF	TGTGCCAGCAGCCAAGAGATGACAGGCTGGGATGAGCAGTTCTTC
TRBD1	NA	TRBV27	TRBJ2-7	CATRDRTYEQYF	TGTGCCACTAGGGACAGGACCTACGAGCAGTACTTC
NA	few	TRBV24-1	TRBJ2-1	CATSDYNPEQFF	TGTGCCACCTCTGACTATAATCCCGAGCAGTTCTTC
NA	few	TRBV12-3/TRBV12-4	TRBJ2-7	CASSPARRGTYEQYF	TGTGCCAGCAGTCCTGCTAGACGGGGGACCTACGAGCAGTACTTC
NA	NA	TRBV21-1	TRBJ1-4	CASSPLCPTGKATNEKLFF	TGTGCCAGCAGCCCACTATGCCCTACAGGGAAAGCAACTAATGAAAAACTGTTTTTT
NA	NA	TRBV29-1	TRBJ2-7	CSVTRTDSYEQYF	TGCAGCGTTACCCGGACGGACTCCTACGAGCAGTACTTC
NA	many	TRBV5-1	TRBJ2-1	CASSFLAGEYNEQFF	TGCGCCAGCAGCTTCCTAGCCGGAGAGTACAATGAGCAGTTCTTC
TRBD1	NA	TRBV16	TRBJ1-1	CASSTHGTGETEAFF	TGTGCCAGCAGCACTCACGGGACAGGGGAGACTGAAGCTTTCTTT
NA	NA	TRBV11-2	TRBJ2-4	CASSFVGGPLAKNIQYF	TGTGCCAGCAGCTTCGTTGGGGGACCACTAGCCAAAAACATTCAGTACTTC
NA	NA	TRBV20-1	TRBJ1-2	CSAQPSNYGYTF	TGCAGTGCTCAGCCTTCTAACTATGGCTACACCTTC
TRBD1	NA	TRBV6-6	TRBJ2-5	CASSPRQGAGKWETQYF	TGTGCCAGCAGCCCCCGACAGGGGGCCGGTAAATGGGAGACCCAGTACTTC